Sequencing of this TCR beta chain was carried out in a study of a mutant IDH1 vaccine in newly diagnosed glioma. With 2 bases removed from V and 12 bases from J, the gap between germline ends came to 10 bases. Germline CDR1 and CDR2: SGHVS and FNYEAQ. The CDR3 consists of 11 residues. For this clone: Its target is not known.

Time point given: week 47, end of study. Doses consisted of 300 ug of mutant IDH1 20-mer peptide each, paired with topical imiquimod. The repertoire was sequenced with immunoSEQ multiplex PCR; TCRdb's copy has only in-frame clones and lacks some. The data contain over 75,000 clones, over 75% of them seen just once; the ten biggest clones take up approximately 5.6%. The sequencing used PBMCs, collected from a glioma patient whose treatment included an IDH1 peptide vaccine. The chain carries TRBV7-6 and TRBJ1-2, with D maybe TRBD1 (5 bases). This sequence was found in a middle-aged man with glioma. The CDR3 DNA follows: TGTGCCAGCAGCTTACGGGGGGGAGACACCTTC. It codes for CASSLRGGDTF. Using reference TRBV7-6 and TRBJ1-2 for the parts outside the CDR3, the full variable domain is GAGVSQSPRYKVTKRGQDVALRCDPISGHVSLYWYRQALGQGPEFLTYFNYEAQQDKSGLPNDRFSAERPEGSISTLTIQRTEQRDSAMYRCASSLRGGDTFGSGTRLTVV.